Below are 24 T cell receptor beta chains sequenced from a single sample in a study of OX40 agonist ivuxolimab in advanced cancers. Using immunoSEQ multiplex PCR, the repertoire was profiled, and TCRdb retains in-frame clones only, with some absent. The table lists about 48,000 clones, approximately 91% of them singletons. Here the sequenced sample was CD4+ or CD8+ T cells sorted from blood, taken in a trial of the OX40 agonist ivuxolimab. The receptors here all came from an adult with an advanced solid tumor such as melanoma, head and neck, liver or kidney cancer.

A word on this clone: Distinct nucleotide sequences in the sample also encode this CDR3. This chain uses TRBV27 with TRBJ1-1; no reliable D call. V dropped 2 bases and J dropped 1 base, with 5 bases sitting between them. The germline V gene has CDR1 MNHEY and CDR2 SMNVEV (reference sequence). The CDR3 contains 13 residues. CDR3 in amino acids: CASSLGENTEAFF. In DNA form, the CDR3 reads TGTGCCAGCAGTTTAGGAGAGAACACTGAAGCTTTCTTT.

The CDR3 reads CASSPIGAEAFF. CDR3 DNA sequence: TGTGCCAGCAGTCCGATTGGGGCTGAAGCTTTCTTT. V usage is TRBV6-6 and J usage is TRBJ1-1; D not resolved. Deletions cut 5 bases from V and 6 bases from J, with 10 bases between. There are 12 residues in the CDR3. Germline loops: CDR1 MNHNY, CDR2 SVGAGI (reference sequence).

The rearrangement links TRBV2 to TRBJ1-5; no clear D. V lost 7 bases and J lost 6, with 19 bases in between. Germline CDR1 and CDR2: SNHLY and FYNNEI. This CDR3 contains 15 residues. CDR3 protein: CASKSTASRVQPQHF. The DNA for the CDR3 is TGTGCCAGCAAATCGACGGCCAGTCGAGTTCAGCCCCAGCATTTT.

The gene calls are TRBV14 and TRBJ1-6, with D maybe TRBD1 (5 bases). V lost 4 bases and J 6 bases, leaving 10 bases between the germline ends. CDR1 is SGHDN, CDR2 FVKESK, per germline. The length of the CDR3 is 14 residues. The CDR3 sequence is CASSLTAFNSPLHF. CDR3 sequence (DNA): TGTGCCAGCAGCCTGACAGCTTTTAATTCACCCCTCCACTTT.

This clone was counted only a few times. The chain has TRBV13 and TRBJ2-7; 8 bases line up with TRBD1. With 5 bases clipped from V and 4 bases from J, the junction kept 13 bases outside the gene matches. The CDR3 runs 16 residues. Looked up from germline, CDR1 is PRHDT and CDR2 is FYEKMQ (reference sequence). This chain's CDR3 is CASSERTGMNPYEQYF. The CDR3 nucleotides are TGTGCCAGCAGCGAGAGGACAGGGATGAATCCTTACGAGCAGTACTTC.

In nucleotides, the CDR3 is TGTGCCAGCAGCCCGGACAGGAGCTCTATGAACACTGAAGCTTTCTTT. This sequence encodes CASSPDRSSMNTEAFF. This chain joins TRBV13 and TRBJ1-1, with 7 bases aligning to TRBD1. V gave up 5 bases and J gave up 0 bases; unmatched junction bases: 9. The CDR3 has 16 amino acids. The V gene's germline CDR1 is PRHDT and CDR2 FYEKMQ (reference sequence).

This chain connects TRBV28 to TRBJ1-5; 8 bases agree with TRBD1. Germline-derived CDR1 and CDR2 are MDHEN and SYDVKM. Trimming at V came to 7 bases and at J to 7 bases, leaving 9 bases not matched to a gene. The CDR3 covers 14 residues. CDR3 in amino acids: CASTWQGAEQPQHF. The CDR3 DNA reads as TGTGCCAGCACTTGGCAGGGGGCAGAACAGCCCCAGCATTTT. Based on the CDR3 plus reference TRBV28 and TRBJ1-5, the full variable domain is DVKVTQSSRYLVKRTGEKVFLECVQDMDHENMFWYRQDPGLGLRLIYFSYDVKMKEKGDIPEGYSVSREKKERFSLILESASTNQTSMYLCASTWQGAEQPQHFGDGTRLSIL.

This clone is a singleton in its sample. The chain combines TRBV28 with TRBJ2-3, with D possibly being TRBD1 (5 bases). V lost 2 bases to trimming and J lost 1 base, with 16 bases between them. The CDR3 runs 17 residues. CDR1 and CDR2 (germline): MDHEN, SYDVKM. Here the CDR3 DNA reads TGTGCCAGCAGTTTACAACCAGGGAAGACGGGCACAGATACGCAGTATTTT. Its translation: CASSLQPGKTGTDTQYF.

The rearrangement uses TRBV30 and TRBJ1-2; the match to TRBD1 covers 7 bases. Trimming took 8 bases from V and 1 from J; bases not matched to a gene: 7. Germline values: CDR1 GTSNPN, CDR2 SVGIG (reference sequence). The CDR3 consists of 13 residues. This CDR3 is CATKGQSNYGYTF. The CDR3 DNA sequence: TGTGCCACTAAGGGACAGAGTAACTATGGCTACACCTTC.

The chain recombines TRBV2 with TRBJ2-2; a weak D match, TRBD2 (5 bases). Germline V lookup: CDR1 SNHLY, CDR2 FYNNEI. The CDR3 is made up of 14 amino acids. V lost 4 bases and J 4 bases, leaving 10 bases between the germline ends. CDR3 nucleotides: TGTGCCAGCAGTGTGCCGGGGAGCACCGGGGAGCTGTTTTTT. It is translated as CASSVPGSTGELFF.

The chain recombines TRBV6-1 with TRBJ1-3; possible D gene TRBD1, 6 bases. CDR1 and CDR2 (germline): MNHNS, SASEGT. V lost 6 bases, J lost 2 bases, and 11 bases lay in between. The CDR3 has 14 residues. CDR3 loop: CASRLAGAGNTIYF. The CDR3 region has the DNA TGTGCCAGCAGGCTGGCAGGGGCTGGAAACACCATATATTTT.

The chain joins TRBV27 to TRBJ2-7, with TRBD2 as a possible D gene (7 bases). Germline V gives CDR1 MNHEY, CDR2 SMNVEV (reference sequence). The V end was cut by 0 bases, the J end by 4 bases, with 13 bases between. This CDR3 is 15 amino acids long. The CDR3 DNA sequence: TGTGCCAGCAGTTTATCAGGGCGGGGGCCGTACGAGCAGTACTTC. It codes for CASSLSGRGPYEQYF.

The gene calls are TRBV9 and TRBJ1-2, with D possibly matching TRBD1 (5 bases). Trimming took off 5 bases at V and 3 bases at J, with 14 bases between the two ends. The germline gives CDR1 SGDLS, CDR2 YYNGEE. This CDR3 is built from 14 residues. CDR3 residues: CASSGGRADYGYTF. Written as DNA, the CDR3 is TGTGCCAGCAGTGGGGGTCGTGCGGACTATGGCTACACCTTC.

The chain couples TRBV28 to TRBJ1-4; tentative D call: TRBD1 (5 bases). Deletions cut 5 bases from V and 3 bases from J, with 13 bases between. Germline CDR1 and CDR2: MDHEN and SYDVKM. This CDR3 is 15 amino acids long. For the CDR3, the DNA is TGTGCCAGCAGTGCCCGACAGACCCCTAATGAAAAACTGTTTTTT. This translates into CASSARQTPNEKLFF.

This chain uses TRBV27 with TRBJ1-1; D not resolved. CDR1 MNHEY and CDR2 SMNVEV come from the germline V gene (reference sequence). The V and J ends lost 6 bases and 2 bases respectively, with 16 bases between them. The CDR3 consists of 15 residues. The CDR3 coding sequence is TGTGCCAGCAGCGTTTATTTCGGGTCCAACACTGAAGCTTTCTTT. Translated: CASSVYFGSNTEAFF.

V is TRBV28 and J is TRBJ2-1; perhaps TRBD2 as D (7 bases). Germline V lookup: CDR1 MDHEN, CDR2 SYDVKM. The CDR3 loop spans 14 amino acids. V shed 10 bases and J shed 8 bases, with 21 bases lying between them. CDR3: CATLGRGGADEQFF. The CDR3, as DNA: TGTGCCACCTTAGGGAGGGGGGGGGCCGATGAGCAGTTCTTC.

The chain joins TRBV6-5 to TRBJ1-1; TRBD1 aligns across 7 bases. The trim removed 6 bases at V and 6 bases at J, leaving 13 bases unmatched. The CDR3 sequence is 15 residues long. Per the germline V gene, CDR1 is MNHEY and CDR2 is SVGAGI. CDR3 region: CASRLGEGAGAEAFF. CDR3 sequence (DNA): TGTGCCAGCAGGTTGGGGGAGGGGGCGGGGGCTGAAGCTTTCTTT.

The rearrangement joins TRBV19 to TRBJ1-1; D gene uncertain. This CDR3 is 16 amino acids long. Germline V gives CDR1 LNHDA, CDR2 SQIVND (reference sequence). V lost 6 bases, J lost 2 bases, and 19 bases lay in between. CDR3 DNA sequence: TGTGCCAGTAGCCATAAGAAATTTACAGCAAACACTGAAGCTTTCTTT. Translated, it gives CASSHKKFTANTEAFF. Looking up the rest from reference TRBV19 and TRBJ1-1 gives the full variable domain: DGGITQSPKYLFRKEGQNVTLSCEQNLNHDAMYWYRQDPGQGLRLIYYSQIVNDFQKGDIAEGYSVSREKKESFPLTVTSAQKNPTAFYLCASSHKKFTANTEAFFGQGTRLTVV.

This chain links TRBV11-2 with TRBJ2-5; D is ambiguous. Between the trimmed V and J ends, which lost 1 base and 2 bases, there was a span of 8 bases. The CDR3 consists of 14 residues. Germline V gene lookup returns CDR1 SGHAT and CDR2 FQNNGV. The CDR3 DNA is TGTGCCAGCAGCTTAGGGACGGTGCAAGAGACCCAGTACTTC. Protein product: CASSLGTVQETQYF.

This clone is medium-sized. The rearrangement links TRBV2 to TRBJ1-5, with D perhaps TRBD1 (5 bases). V gave up 3 bases and J gave up 2 bases, with 8 bases separating them. Germline V gene sequence: CDR1 SNHLY, CDR2 FYNNEI. This CDR3 comprises 14 residues. The chain's CDR3 is CASSDQGGNQPQHF. Here the CDR3 DNA reads TGTGCCAGCAGTGACCAGGGTGGCAATCAGCCCCAGCATTTT.

This sequence joins TRBV19 and TRBJ1-5; D unclear. V was pared by 6 bases and J by 2 bases, with 5 bases between. The CDR3 has 12 residues. In germline, CDR1 is LNHDA, CDR2 SQIVND (reference sequence). The CDR3 protein is CASRGRNQPQHF. In nucleotides, the CDR3 is TGTGCCAGTAGAGGCCGCAATCAGCCCCAGCATTTT.

This clone was seen a handful of times. The chain employs TRBV27 and TRBJ1-6; 8 bases align to TRBD1. The CDR3 spans 14 residues. With 10 bases clipped from V and 3 bases from J, the junction kept 5 bases outside the gene matches. Germline CDR1 and CDR2: MNHEY and SMNVEV (reference sequence). CDR3 in amino acids: CATGGTGYNSPLHF. As DNA, the CDR3 is TGTGCCACCGGGGGGACAGGCTATAATTCACCCCTCCACTTT.

V is TRBV7-3 and J is TRBJ2-7; perhaps TRBD1 as D (6 bases). V was trimmed by 5 bases and J by 2 bases, leaving 13 bases between them. Per the germline V gene, CDR1 is SGHTA and CDR2 is FQGTGA. CDR3 length: 14 amino acids. The CDR3 region is CASSPEGQTYEQYF. As DNA, the CDR3 is TGTGCCAGCAGCCCGGAAGGACAGACCTACGAGCAGTACTTC.

The J gene is TRBJ2-5, the V gene TRBV27; D might be TRBD1 (6 bases). Germline V CDR1 and CDR2: MNHEY, SMNVEV (reference sequence). Trimming took off 4 bases at V and 1 base at J, with 13 bases between the two ends. The CDR3 has 15 amino acids. The CDR3 spells CASSSGQTIQETQYF. CDR3 nucleotides: TGTGCCAGCAGTTCCGGACAGACGATCCAAGAGACCCAGTACTTC.